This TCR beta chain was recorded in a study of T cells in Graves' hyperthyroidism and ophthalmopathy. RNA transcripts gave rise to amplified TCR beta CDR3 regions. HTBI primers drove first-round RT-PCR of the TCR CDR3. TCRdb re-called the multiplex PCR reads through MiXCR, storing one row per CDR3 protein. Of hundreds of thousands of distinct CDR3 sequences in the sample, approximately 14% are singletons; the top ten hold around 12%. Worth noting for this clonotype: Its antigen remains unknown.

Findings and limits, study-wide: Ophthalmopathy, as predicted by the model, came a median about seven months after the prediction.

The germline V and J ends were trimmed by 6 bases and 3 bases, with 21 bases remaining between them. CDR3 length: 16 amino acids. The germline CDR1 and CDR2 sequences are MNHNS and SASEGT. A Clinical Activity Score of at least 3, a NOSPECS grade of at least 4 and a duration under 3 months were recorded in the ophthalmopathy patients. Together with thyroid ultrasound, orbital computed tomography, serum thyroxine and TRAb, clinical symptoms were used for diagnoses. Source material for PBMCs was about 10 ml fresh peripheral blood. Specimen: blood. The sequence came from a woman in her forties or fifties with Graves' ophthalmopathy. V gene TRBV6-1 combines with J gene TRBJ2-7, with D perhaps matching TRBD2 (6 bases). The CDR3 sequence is CASRRRGTPPGYEQYF. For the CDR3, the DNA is TGTGCCAGCAGACGCCGCGGGACTCCGCCTGGCTACGAGCAGTACTTC.